This TCR beta chain was identified during a study of shared T cell receptors in the human thymus. Sequenced by immunoSEQ multiplex PCR; TCRdb stores in-frame clones only, minus some. This table has roughly 500,000 clones, 70% to 80% appearing once. V was shortened by 3 bases and J by 9 bases, with 18 bases between the two germline ends. The CDR3 is 15 residues long. The germline CDR1 and CDR2 sequences are LNHDA and SQIVND (reference sequence). These same records also appear under a second study, on human thymus T cells. Per that paper: Healthy Finnish infants having corrective surgery for congenital heart defects served as donors. It was from resections taken during corrective heart surgery that the thymus tissue came. In thymic and blood repertoires alike, V and J usage looked biased. Thymic repertoires overlap heavily among unrelated individuals, related research has reported.

The TCR comes from a boy under three years old with a congenital heart defect. The chain uses TRBV19 and TRBJ1-5, with unresolved D. Specimen: thymocytes. The CDR3 nucleotides read TGTGCCAGTAGTATGGCGACGGGTTCCGCGGGGCCCCAGCATTTT. It encodes CASSMATGSAGPQHF.